The entry below gives a single T cell receptor (beta chain) sequence along with its context. Its antigen is unidentified. This entry is derived from a study of T cell repertoires in cytomegalovirus infection. About the study: The authors used CMV epitopes that were HLA-C-restricted (recently identified) and HLA-B-restricted (well studied). TCR beta signatures that were public indicated CMV infection and matching HLA type.

TCRdb re-called the reads with MiXCR, one entry per CDR3 protein. The table has under 150,000 distinct CDR3 sequences, 30% seen once. Germline V gives CDR1 LGHNA, CDR2 YSLEER. The length of the CDR3 is 18 residues. Trimming cost V 0 bases and J 7 bases; bases outside gene matches: 11. Regarding the study as a whole: HLA-C-restricted TCR beta clonotypes specific for CMV led the ex vivo response. Identification of carriers of CMV plus the relevant HLA was achieved through cumulative public TCR beta family frequency.

The chain employs TRBV4-3 and TRBJ2-3; 12 nucleotides match TRBD2. The sequencing used CD8+ T cells from cultured PBMCs, collected from culture after CMV antigen stimulation. This sequence was found in a human donor in good health (CMV status not recorded). Some clones in this sample may be carry-over from other donors' samples. The CDR3 reads CASSQDYGASGGGNTQYF. For the CDR3, the DNA is TGCGCCAGCAGCCAAGATTATGGGGCTAGCGGGGGGGGGAATACGCAGTATTTT.